This is a list of T cell receptor beta chains from one sample in a study of T cell responses to AZD1222 COVID-19 vaccine. The data were produced by immunoSEQ multiplex PCR, yet TCRdb's version contains in-frame clones alone and is incomplete. The sample consists of more than 95,000 clones, 93% of them appearing once. Sample: peripheral blood, taken on day 0 of AZD1222 vaccination. Source of these receptors: an adult in good health. The CDR3 runs from the conserved cysteine through the conserved F or W. Each record gives: J gene, clone size, V gene, D gene, CDR3 protein, CDR3 DNA. D genes are given only for firm matches. Where a row states a size, it is once, few, many or the class of an expanded clone; other rows omit it.

j_call: TRBJ2-7; clone_size: .; v_call: TRBV5-1; d_call: .; cdr3_aa: CASSLIAGNGEQYF; cdr3_nt: TGCGCCAGCAGCTTGATCGCGGGGAACGGCGAGCAGTACTTC
j_call: TRBJ2-5; clone_size: .; v_call: TRBV12-3/TRBV12-4; d_call: .; cdr3_aa: CASTRAGRETQYF; cdr3_nt: TGTGCCAGCACTAGGGCGGGAAGAGAGACCCAGTACTTC
j_call: TRBJ1-2; clone_size: few; v_call: TRBV7-2; d_call: .; cdr3_aa: CASSSFRGGLGEGDGYTF; cdr3_nt: TGTGCCAGCAGCTCCTTTCGCGGGGGACTGGGGGAAGGGGATGGCTACACCTTC
j_call: TRBJ2-3; clone_size: .; v_call: TRBV11-2; d_call: .; cdr3_aa: CASSLSGRQTDTQYF; cdr3_nt: TGTGCCAGCAGCTTATCCGGGAGACAAACAGATACGCAGTATTTT
j_call: TRBJ1-4; clone_size: .; v_call: TRBV15; d_call: TRBD1; cdr3_aa: CATRQGGRKLFF; cdr3_nt: TGTGCCACCCGGCAGGGGGGGCGAAAACTGTTTTTT
j_call: TRBJ2-7; clone_size: .; v_call: TRBV6-5; d_call: .; cdr3_aa: CASGQGTYEQYF; cdr3_nt: TGTGCCAGCGGGCAGGGAACCTACGAGCAGTACTTC
j_call: TRBJ2-1; clone_size: .; v_call: TRBV19; d_call: .; cdr3_aa: CASSYSSYNEQFF; cdr3_nt: TGTGCCAGTAGCTATTCCTCCTACAATGAGCAGTTCTTC
j_call: TRBJ1-5; clone_size: .; v_call: TRBV7-3; d_call: .; cdr3_aa: CASSLIFGQPQHF; cdr3_nt: TGTGCCAGCAGCTTAATTTTTGGTCAGCCCCAGCATTTT
j_call: TRBJ2-2; clone_size: .; v_call: TRBV6-1; d_call: .; cdr3_aa: CASNEGGGGIAGELFF; cdr3_nt: TGTGCCAGCAATGAAGGGGGCGGAGGGATCGCCGGGGAGCTGTTTTTT
j_call: TRBJ2-5; clone_size: once; v_call: TRBV11-2; d_call: .; cdr3_aa: CASSVEGGETQYF; cdr3_nt: TGTGCCAGCAGCGTGGAGGGGGGGGAGACCCAGTACTTC
j_call: TRBJ1-1; clone_size: .; v_call: TRBV29-1; d_call: TRBD1; cdr3_aa: CSVQRQGNTEAFF; cdr3_nt: TGCAGCGTTCAACGACAGGGGAACACTGAAGCTTTCTTT
j_call: TRBJ2-7; clone_size: .; v_call: TRBV12-5; d_call: .; cdr3_aa: CASGLSTARYEQYF; cdr3_nt: TGTGCTAGTGGACTTTCAACAGCCCGCTACGAGCAGTACTTC
j_call: TRBJ2-3; clone_size: .; v_call: TRBV5-1; d_call: .; cdr3_aa: CASSLSAGAGDTQYF; cdr3_nt: TGCGCCAGCAGCTTGTCGGCTGGCGCGGGAGATACGCAGTATTTT
j_call: TRBJ2-7; clone_size: .; v_call: TRBV30; d_call: TRBD2; cdr3_aa: CAWMPGLAGAIEQYF; cdr3_nt: TGTGCCTGGATGCCGGGACTAGCGGGAGCAATCGAGCAGTACTTC
j_call: TRBJ2-3; clone_size: .; v_call: TRBV18; d_call: .; cdr3_aa: CASSPERVSTDTQYF; cdr3_nt: TGTGCCAGCTCACCAGAACGGGTTAGCACAGATACGCAGTATTTT
j_call: TRBJ2-3; clone_size: .; v_call: TRBV24-1; d_call: TRBD2; cdr3_aa: CATSDSLAGGYTQYF; cdr3_nt: TGTGCCACCAGTGACTCACTAGCGGGAGGCTATACGCAGTATTTT
j_call: TRBJ2-7; clone_size: .; v_call: TRBV27; d_call: .; cdr3_aa: CASSQKGLYEQYF; cdr3_nt: TGTGCCAGCAGTCAAAAGGGACTGTACGAGCAGTACTTC
j_call: TRBJ2-1; clone_size: .; v_call: TRBV11-2; d_call: .; cdr3_aa: CASSLAKRPSEQFF; cdr3_nt: TGTGCCAGCAGCTTAGCGAAGCGGCCAAGCGAGCAGTTCTTC
j_call: TRBJ2-7; clone_size: .; v_call: TRBV30; d_call: .; cdr3_aa: CAWSVAVHEQYF; cdr3_nt: TGTGCCTGGAGTGTAGCGGTCCACGAGCAGTACTTC
j_call: TRBJ1-1; clone_size: .; v_call: TRBV10-2; d_call: TRBD1; cdr3_aa: CASRQGIAEAFF; cdr3_nt: TGCGCCAGCCGACAGGGCATCGCTGAAGCTTTCTTT
j_call: TRBJ2-2; clone_size: once; v_call: TRBV2; d_call: .; cdr3_aa: CASSLVQETGELFF; cdr3_nt: TGTGCCAGCAGTCTCGTGCAAGAGACCGGGGAGCTGTTTTTT
j_call: TRBJ2-3; clone_size: .; v_call: TRBV5-1; d_call: .; cdr3_aa: CASSLDRSTDTQYF; cdr3_nt: TGCGCCAGCAGCCTAGACAGATCCACAGATACGCAGTATTTT
j_call: TRBJ2-2; clone_size: .; v_call: TRBV10-2; d_call: .; cdr3_aa: CASSPANTGELFF; cdr3_nt: TGCGCCAGCAGCCCGGCTAACACCGGGGAGCTGTTTTTT
j_call: TRBJ2-5; clone_size: .; v_call: TRBV11-3; d_call: .; cdr3_aa: CASRRDTQETQYF; cdr3_nt: TGTGCCAGCAGACGGGACACCCAAGAGACCCAGTACTTC
j_call: TRBJ1-1; clone_size: .; v_call: TRBV29-1; d_call: TRBD1; cdr3_aa: CSVESGQGAEAFF; cdr3_nt: TGCAGCGTTGAATCTGGACAGGGCGCTGAAGCTTTCTTT
j_call: TRBJ2-1; clone_size: few; v_call: TRBV28; d_call: .; cdr3_aa: CASSPREQFF; cdr3_nt: TGTGCCAGCAGTCCTAGGGAGCAGTTCTTC
j_call: TRBJ1-1; clone_size: once; v_call: TRBV6-5; d_call: .; cdr3_aa: CASSYRGEAFF; cdr3_nt: TGTGCCAGCAGTTACAGGGGTGAAGCTTTCTTT
j_call: TRBJ2-2; clone_size: .; v_call: TRBV18; d_call: .; cdr3_aa: CASSPLERTGELFF; cdr3_nt: TGTGCCAGCTCACCTCTAGAAAGAACCGGGGAGCTGTTTTTT
j_call: TRBJ2-1; clone_size: few; v_call: TRBV6-2/TRBV6-3; d_call: .; cdr3_aa: CASSYSRGTNEQFF; cdr3_nt: TGTGCCAGCAGTTACTCAAGGGGTACCAATGAGCAGTTCTTC
j_call: TRBJ2-4; clone_size: .; v_call: TRBV6-6; d_call: .; cdr3_aa: CASNRAPLGGKNIQYF; cdr3_nt: TGTGCCAGCAATAGGGCCCCTTTGGGGGGCAAAAACATTCAGTACTTC
j_call: TRBJ2-5; clone_size: .; v_call: TRBV28; d_call: TRBD2; cdr3_aa: CASFALAGGQETQYF; cdr3_nt: TGTGCCAGCTTCGCACTAGCGGGAGGGCAAGAGACCCAGTACTTC
j_call: TRBJ1-1; clone_size: .; v_call: TRBV28; d_call: .; cdr3_aa: CASSNTEAFF; cdr3_nt: TGTGCCAGCAGCAACACTGAAGCTTTCTTT
j_call: TRBJ2-7; clone_size: .; v_call: TRBV2; d_call: .; cdr3_aa: CASREDSQDYEQYF; cdr3_nt: TGTGCCAGCAGAGAAGACAGCCAAGACTACGAGCAGTACTTC
j_call: TRBJ1-2; clone_size: once; v_call: TRBV3-1/TRBV3-2; d_call: .; cdr3_aa: CASSAPGLGGYTF; cdr3_nt: TGTGCCAGCAGCGCTCCAGGGCTCGGTGGCTACACCTTC
j_call: TRBJ2-3; clone_size: .; v_call: TRBV4-3; d_call: TRBD2; cdr3_aa: CASSQDSQRESTDTQYF; cdr3_nt: TGCGCCAGCAGCCAAGATTCCCAGCGGGAGAGCACAGATACGCAGTATTTT
j_call: TRBJ2-1; clone_size: .; v_call: TRBV7-8; d_call: TRBD2; cdr3_aa: CASSLGLAGGNEQFF; cdr3_nt: TGTGCCAGCAGCTTAGGACTAGCGGGAGGCAATGAGCAGTTCTTC
j_call: TRBJ1-1; clone_size: .; v_call: TRBV29-1; d_call: .; cdr3_aa: CSVVGTRNTEAFF; cdr3_nt: TGCAGCGTTGTCGGGACAAGGAACACTGAAGCTTTCTTT
j_call: TRBJ2-3; clone_size: .; v_call: TRBV4-1; d_call: .; cdr3_aa: CASSQVRSAWADTQYF; cdr3_nt: TGCGCCAGCAGCCAAGTTCGTTCAGCTTGGGCAGATACGCAGTATTTT
j_call: TRBJ2-2; clone_size: .; v_call: TRBV11-1; d_call: .; cdr3_aa: CASSLLQGPGELFF; cdr3_nt: TGTGCCAGCAGCTTATTACAGGGCCCCGGGGAGCTGTTTTTT
j_call: TRBJ2-5; clone_size: .; v_call: TRBV9; d_call: TRBD2; cdr3_aa: CASSVEAGVGETQYF; cdr3_nt: TGTGCCAGCAGCGTAGAAGCGGGAGTTGGGGAGACCCAGTACTTC
j_call: TRBJ1-1; clone_size: .; v_call: TRBV19; d_call: TRBD1; cdr3_aa: CASSIDRGLRTEAFF; cdr3_nt: TGTGCCAGTAGTATTGACAGGGGGTTACGTACTGAAGCTTTCTTT
j_call: TRBJ2-1; clone_size: .; v_call: TRBV19; d_call: .; cdr3_aa: CASRLTVGSRGDEQFF; cdr3_nt: TGTGCCAGTAGACTCACTGTCGGGAGTAGAGGCGATGAGCAGTTCTTC
j_call: TRBJ2-3; clone_size: .; v_call: TRBV29-1; d_call: .; cdr3_aa: CSVEESDTDTQYF; cdr3_nt: TGCAGCGTTGAAGAAAGCGACACAGATACGCAGTATTTT
j_call: TRBJ1-6; clone_size: .; v_call: TRBV6-5; d_call: TRBD1; cdr3_aa: CASTLGQGGSSPLHF; cdr3_nt: TGTGCCAGCACCCTGGGACAGGGGGGTAGTTCACCCCTCCACTTT
j_call: TRBJ1-2; clone_size: .; v_call: TRBV4-2; d_call: .; cdr3_aa: CASTLRDGRDGYTF; cdr3_nt: TGTGCCAGCACCCTAAGGGACGGCCGAGATGGCTACACCTTC
j_call: TRBJ2-3; clone_size: .; v_call: TRBV7-2; d_call: .; cdr3_aa: CASSSRKATDTQYF; cdr3_nt: TGTGCCAGCAGCTCCCGTAAGGCAACAGATACGCAGTATTTT
j_call: TRBJ1-1; clone_size: once; v_call: TRBV12-3/TRBV12-4; d_call: .; cdr3_aa: CASSLLGKAFF; cdr3_nt: TGTGCCAGCAGTTTATTGGGGAAAGCTTTCTTT
j_call: TRBJ2-7; clone_size: .; v_call: TRBV2; d_call: TRBD1; cdr3_aa: CASSGQGAVPLEQYF; cdr3_nt: TGTGCCAGCAGCGGACAGGGGGCGGTTCCTCTCGAGCAGTACTTC
j_call: TRBJ2-5; clone_size: .; v_call: TRBV7-2; d_call: TRBD2; cdr3_aa: CASSTTSGRGREGETQYF; cdr3_nt: TGTGCCAGCAGCACCACCAGCGGGAGGGGCAGGGAAGGAGAGACCCAGTACTTC
j_call: TRBJ1-1; clone_size: .; v_call: TRBV19; d_call: TRBD1; cdr3_aa: CASTPYGSTGLAFF; cdr3_nt: TGTGCCAGTACTCCCTATGGGTCGACAGGGCTTGCTTTCTTT
j_call: TRBJ1-1; clone_size: .; v_call: TRBV2; d_call: TRBD1; cdr3_aa: CASSGDSRGGAFF; cdr3_nt: TGTGCCAGCAGTGGGGACAGTCGAGGAGGAGCTTTCTTT
j_call: TRBJ1-4; clone_size: .; v_call: TRBV6-1; d_call: .; cdr3_aa: CASSELLQVANEKLFF; cdr3_nt: TGTGCCAGCAGTGAACTCCTCCAAGTAGCTAATGAAAAACTGTTTTTT
j_call: TRBJ2-2; clone_size: few; v_call: TRBV30; d_call: TRBD2; cdr3_aa: CAWSVGTSDTGELFF; cdr3_nt: TGTGCCTGGAGTGTAGGGACTAGCGACACCGGGGAGCTGTTTTTT
j_call: TRBJ2-7; clone_size: .; v_call: TRBV7-3; d_call: TRBD1; cdr3_aa: CASSPQGARATEQYF; cdr3_nt: TGTGCCAGCAGCCCCCAGGGGGCCAGGGCTACCGAGCAGTACTTC
j_call: TRBJ2-5; clone_size: .; v_call: TRBV11-3; d_call: .; cdr3_aa: CASSLDPGLLQETQYF; cdr3_nt: TGTGCCAGCAGCTTAGACCCCGGACTACTACAAGAGACCCAGTACTTC
j_call: TRBJ2-3; clone_size: .; v_call: TRBV27; d_call: .; cdr3_aa: CASSPHKSVSDTQYF; cdr3_nt: TGTGCCAGCAGTCCCCATAAAAGTGTGTCAGATACGCAGTATTTT
j_call: TRBJ2-1; clone_size: .; v_call: TRBV9; d_call: .; cdr3_aa: CASSQNSGQEQFF; cdr3_nt: TGTGCCAGCAGCCAAAATAGCGGTCAGGAGCAGTTCTTC